The TCR beta chain under discussion was sequenced for a study of blood T cell repertoires in COVID-19. Turning to the study itself: Samples of COVID-19 (acute and convalescent) were obtained from the United States, Italy and Spain.

CDR3 length equals 15 residues. CDR1 MNHEY and CDR2 SMNVEV come from the germline V gene (reference sequence). Trimming cost V 5 bases and J 10 bases, with 18 bases left between them. Data came from immunoSEQ multiplex PCR; TCRdb stores just in-frame clones and leaves some out. Among some 210,000 clones listed, roughly 81% were seen once. This chain links TRBV27 with TRBJ1-6; D is perhaps TRBD1 (5 bases). The sequenced sample consisted of peripheral blood. This TCR came from a woman aged 45-59 years with active or convalescent COVID-19. In DNA, the CDR3 is TGTGCCAGCAGTCCATTGGGCAGGGTCGGGTCACCCCTCCACTTT. It codes for CASSPLGRVGSPLHF.